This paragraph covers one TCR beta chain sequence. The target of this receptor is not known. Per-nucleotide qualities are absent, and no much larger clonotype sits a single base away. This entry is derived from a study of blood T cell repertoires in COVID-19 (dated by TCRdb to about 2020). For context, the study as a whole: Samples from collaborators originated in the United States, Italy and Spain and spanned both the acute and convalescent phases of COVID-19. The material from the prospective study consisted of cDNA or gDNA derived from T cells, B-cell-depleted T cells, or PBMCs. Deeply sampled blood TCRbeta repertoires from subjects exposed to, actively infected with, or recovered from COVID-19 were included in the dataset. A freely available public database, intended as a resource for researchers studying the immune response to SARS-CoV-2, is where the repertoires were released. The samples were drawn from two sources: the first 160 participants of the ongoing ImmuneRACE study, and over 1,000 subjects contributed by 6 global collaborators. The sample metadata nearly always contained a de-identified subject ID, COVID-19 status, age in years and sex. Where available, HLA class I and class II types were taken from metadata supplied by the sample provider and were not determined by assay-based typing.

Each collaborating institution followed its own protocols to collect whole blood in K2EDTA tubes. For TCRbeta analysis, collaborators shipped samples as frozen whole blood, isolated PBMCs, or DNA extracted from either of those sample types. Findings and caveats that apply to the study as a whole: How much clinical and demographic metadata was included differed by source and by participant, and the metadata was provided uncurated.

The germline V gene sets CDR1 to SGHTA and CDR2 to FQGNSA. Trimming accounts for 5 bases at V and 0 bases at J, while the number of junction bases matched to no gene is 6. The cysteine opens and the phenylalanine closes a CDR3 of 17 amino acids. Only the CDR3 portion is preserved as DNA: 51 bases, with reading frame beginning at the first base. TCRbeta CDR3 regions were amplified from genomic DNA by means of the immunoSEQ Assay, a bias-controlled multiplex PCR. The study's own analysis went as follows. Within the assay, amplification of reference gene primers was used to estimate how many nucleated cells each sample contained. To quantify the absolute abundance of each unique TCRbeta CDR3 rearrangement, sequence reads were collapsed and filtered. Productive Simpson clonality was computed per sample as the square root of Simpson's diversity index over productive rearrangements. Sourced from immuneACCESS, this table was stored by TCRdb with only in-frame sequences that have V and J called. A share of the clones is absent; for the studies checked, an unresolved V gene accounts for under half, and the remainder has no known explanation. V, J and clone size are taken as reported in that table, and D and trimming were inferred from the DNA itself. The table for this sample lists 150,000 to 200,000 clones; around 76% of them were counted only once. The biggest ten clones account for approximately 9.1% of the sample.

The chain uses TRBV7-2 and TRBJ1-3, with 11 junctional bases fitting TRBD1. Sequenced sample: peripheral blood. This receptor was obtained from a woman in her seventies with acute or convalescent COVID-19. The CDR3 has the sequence CASSLRTGGISGNTIYF. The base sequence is TGTGCCAGCAGCCTAAGGACAGGGGGCATCTCTGGAAACACCATATATTTT.